This T cell receptor beta chain was documented in a study of CD8+ T cells in alopecia areata. RNA extraction was followed by reverse transcription into cDNA, which acted as the sequencing template. TCRdb keeps only in-frame clones here, not all; method: immunoSEQ multiplex PCR. The sample holds 130,000 to 150,000 clones, about 51% seen once. Alopecia areata patients had lesional scalp punch biopsies and peripheral blood taken from them. Germline CDR1 reads SNHLY; CDR2 reads FYNNEI. Trimming pared 6 bases from V and 2 bases from J, leaving 8 bases between. The CDR3 covers 13 residues. Regarding the study as a whole: Clarity of TCR sharing across patients fell short of that in mice, possibly HLA-related.

Notes on this clone: The target antigen is unknown.

The receptor was isolated from a human donor with alopecia areata. The genes are TRBV2 and TRBJ2-4; D may match TRBD1 or TRBD2 (5 bases each). Here the sequenced sample was CD4+ T cells sorted from blood, taken at week 0. The CDR3 region has the DNA TGTGCCAGCAGGGGGGAGTCCAAAAACATTCAGTACTTC. Translated: CASRGESKNIQYF.